This T cell receptor (beta chain) was identified in a study of tumor and adjacent non-tumor tissue in lung cancer. Study summary: Samples averaged approximately 3.9 million productive TCRbeta reads each. General study results and limits: TCR diversity was significantly greater in tumor than normal lung tissue. Tumor repertoires had a smaller top 100 clone share than normal lung.

The germline V and J ends were trimmed by 1 base and 0 bases, with 16 bases remaining between them. There are 16 residues in the CDR3. Per the germline V gene, CDR1 is DFQATT and CDR2 is SNEGSKA (reference sequence). RNA was extracted from bulk tissue without any cell sorting. Distant lung tissue was collected more than 3 cm away from the tumor edge. This clonotype was counted a few times. The antigen is not known. A much larger clone lies one base from this, so it may be a read error. Three rounds of nested PCR, following a modified ARM-PCR protocol, produced the TCRbeta library. TCRdb called the multiplex PCR reads again in MiXCR, with one record for every CDR3 protein. The sample lists some 100,000 distinct CDR3 sequences, about 62% occurring once.

Sample: distant non-tumor lung tissue. The rearrangement uses TRBV20-1 and TRBJ2-7; D possibly corresponds to TRBD2 (5 bases). The sequence was collected from a man aged 25 to 40 with non-small cell lung cancer. In nucleotides, the CDR3 is TGCAGTGCTAGAGGTCAGCGAGCGGATAACTCCTACGAGCAGTACTTC. This gives the protein CSARGQRADNSYEQYF.